One sample yielded the 20 T cell receptor beta chains listed below, sequenced in a study of T cell responses to AZD1222 COVID-19 vaccine. Method: immunoSEQ multiplex PCR; TCRdb's copy keeps in-frame clones and lacks some. Counted here are more than 95,000 clones, nearly 90% occurring once; the ten biggest clones make up roughly 45%. The sequencing used peripheral blood, collected 28 days after the second AZD1222 dose. These receptors were taken from an adult who received the AZD1222 COVID-19 vaccine.

The chain recombines TRBV5-8 with TRBJ2-3; 11 bases map to TRBD2. The CDR3 consists of 17 residues. From germline, CDR1 is SGHTS and CDR2 YDEGEE. The ends lost 4 bases at V and 5 bases at J; junction bases unmatched: 12. CDR3 protein: CASSRTPLAGGLDTQYF. The CDR3 nucleotides are TGTGCCAGCAGCAGAACCCCGCTAGCGGGAGGTTTAGATACGCAGTATTTT.

There are a few counts of this clone. The genes are TRBV28 and TRBJ2-2, with D perhaps being TRBD1 or TRBD2 (5 bases each). Deletions cut 2 bases from V and 3 bases from J, with 10 bases between. The CDR3 has 15 residues. Looked up from germline, CDR1 is MDHEN and CDR2 is SYDVKM. In DNA form, the CDR3 reads TGTGCCAGCAGTTTAGCAGGGACGGACACCGGGGAGCTGTTTTTT. It is translated as CASSLAGTDTGELFF. The variable domain in full, with the rest retrieved from reference TRBV28 and TRBJ2-2, is DVKVTQSSRYLVKRTGEKVFLECVQDMDHENMFWYRQDPGLGLRLIYFSYDVKMKEKGDIPEGYSVSREKKERFSLILESASTNQTSMYLCASSLAGTDTGELFFGEGSRLTVL.

This clone has a single count. The rearrangement links TRBV28 to TRBJ2-1; the match to TRBD2 covers 11 bases. V lost 6 bases to trimming and J lost 3 bases; unmatched junction nucleotides: 19. The length of the CDR3 is 20 residues. Germline loops: CDR1 MDHEN, CDR2 SYDVKM. CDR3 sequence reads: CASSGDVGAGTSGIYNEQFF. CDR3 in DNA: TGTGCCAGCAGCGGAGATGTTGGGGCCGGGACTAGCGGAATCTACAATGAGCAGTTCTTC.

V gene TRBV28 combines with J gene TRBJ2-3, with no clear D. Trimming cost V 6 bases and J 0 bases, with 13 bases left between them. CDR1 and CDR2 from the germline V gene are MDHEN and SYDVKM. CDR3 size: 15 residues. The CDR3 DNA reads TGTGCCAGCAGGCTTATGGGCGCTAGCACAGATACGCAGTATTTT. It codes for CASRLMGASTDTQYF.

This chain uses TRBV7-9 with TRBJ2-2; 10 bases fit TRBD2. Looked up from germline, CDR1 is SEHNR and CDR2 is FQNEAQ (reference sequence). Losses at the gene ends were 5 bases for V and 0 bases for J; bases not matched to a gene: 3. CDR3 length: 16 amino acids. Here the CDR3 reads CASSQGTSANTGELFF. In DNA form, the CDR3 reads TGTGCCAGCAGCCAAGGGACTAGCGCGAACACCGGGGAGCTGTTTTTT.

The chain's CDR3 is CATIQVVSGLAGGWNEQFF. Here the CDR3 DNA reads TGTGCCACCATCCAGGTTGTGAGCGGACTAGCGGGAGGTTGGAATGAGCAGTTCTTC. The chain couples TRBV9 to TRBJ2-1, with 14 nucleotides matching TRBD2. The CDR3 extends over 19 amino acids. J gave up 7 bases and V 9 bases, and 21 bases lay outside the gene matches. The germline gives CDR1 SGDLS, CDR2 YYNGEE.

This chain connects TRBV4-3 to TRBJ1-1; 9 bases fit TRBD1. Germline V gene lookup returns CDR1 LGHNA and CDR2 YSLEER. The J segment lost 1 base and the V segment lost 6 bases, leaving 6 bases of the junction unmatched. The CDR3 extends over 15 amino acids. The CDR3 DNA is TGCGCCAGCAGTCCCGGGACAGGGCGGAACACTGAAGCTTTCTTT. It is translated as CASSPGTGRNTEAFF.

The chain uses TRBV7-2 and TRBJ2-7; D is ambiguous. The V and J ends lost 3 bases and 7 bases respectively, with 10 bases between them. CDR1 and CDR2 (germline): SGHTA, FQGNSA. The CDR3 covers 12 residues. In DNA form, the CDR3 reads TGTGCCAGCAGCTTCCCAATCGGGGAGCAGTACTTC. This translates into CASSFPIGEQYF. Using reference TRBV7-2 and TRBJ2-7 for the parts outside the CDR3, the full variable domain is GAGVSQSPSNKVTEKGKDVELRCDPISGHTALYWYRQSLGQGLEFLIYFQGNSAPDKSGLPSDRFSAERTGGSVSTLTIQRTQQEDSAVYLCASSFPIGEQYFGPGTRLTVT.

In the case of this clone: At one boundary the junction diverges from the germline segment, which might be a read error. V usage is TRBV5-6 and J usage is TRBJ2-7; D may be TRBD2 (6 bases). The CDR3 runs 11 residues. Germline V lookup: CDR1 SGHDT, CDR2 YYEEEE. The CDR3 DNA reads as TGTGCCAGCAGTTTGGAGGGGGAGCAGTACTTC. Translation gives CASSLEGEQYF. The full variable domain, in which reference TRBV5-6 and TRBJ2-7 provide the parts outside the CDR3, is DAGVTQSPTHLIKTRGQQVTLRCSPKSGHDTVSWYQQALGQGPQFIFQYYEEEERQRGNFPDRFSGHQFPNYSSELNVNALLLGDSALYLCASSLEGEQYFGPGTRLTVT.

The chain couples TRBV7-2 to TRBJ2-7; 11 nucleotides line up with TRBD2. Germline CDR1 SGHTA, CDR2 FQGNSA. This CDR3 comprises 15 residues. Losses at the gene ends were 4 bases for V and 1 base for J; bases not matched to a gene: 3. CDR3 amino acids: CASSYGTSGSYEQYF. CDR3 DNA sequence: TGTGCCAGCAGCTACGGGACTAGCGGTTCCTACGAGCAGTACTTC.

This sequence joins TRBV7-2 and TRBJ1-6; unclear D gene. CDR3 length equals 15 residues. CDR1 is SGHTA, CDR2 FQGNSA, per germline. The V and J ends lost 5 bases and 6 bases respectively, with 14 bases between them. The CDR3 DNA reads TGTGCCAGCAGCCCACAAGCGAGTATTAATTCACCCCTCCACTTT. It specifies CASSPQASINSPLHF.

The CDR3 reads CATKTVNYGYTF. The CDR3 nucleotides are TGTGCGACTAAGACAGTTAACTATGGCTACACCTTC. This chain connects TRBV28 to TRBJ1-2; the D gene is possibly TRBD1 (5 bases). The germline gives CDR1 MDHEN, CDR2 SYDVKM. The CDR3 runs to 12 residues.

This clone was seen only once. This chain connects TRBV7-9 to TRBJ1-2; 7 positions agree with TRBD1. Germline V gene lookup returns CDR1 SEHNR and CDR2 FQNEAQ (reference sequence). With 3 bases clipped from V and 4 bases from J, the junction kept 8 bases outside the gene matches. The length of the CDR3 is 15 residues. CDR3 loop: CASSFPPSGGYGYTF. Written as DNA, the CDR3 is TGTGCCAGCAGCTTCCCTCCGTCAGGGGGCTATGGCTACACCTTC.

This sequence joins TRBV19 and TRBJ2-7; 7 bases are shared with TRBD1. The length of the CDR3 is 14 residues. Trimming cost V 6 bases and J 3 bases; bases outside gene matches: 8. CDR1 is LNHDA and CDR2 is SQIVND in the germline V gene (reference sequence). The CDR3 nucleotides are TGTGCCAGTAGCATGGGGGACAGCCTCTACGAGCAGTACTTC. Amino acids: CASSMGDSLYEQYF.

This chain joins TRBV5-5 and TRBJ2-3; D is perhaps TRBD1 (6 bases). CDR1 is SGHKS and CDR2 is YYEKEE in the germline V gene (reference sequence). This CDR3 has 15 residues. Deletions cut 4 bases from V and 3 bases from J, with 15 bases between. CDR3 protein: CASSPVGAGTDTQYF. Written as DNA, the CDR3 is TGTGCCAGCAGCCCCGTGGGGGCAGGGACAGATACGCAGTATTTT.

This sequence joins TRBV28 and TRBJ2-7; a weak D match, TRBD2 (5 bases). V lost 7 bases to trimming and J lost 5 bases, with 18 bases between them. CDR1 and CDR2 from the germline V gene are MDHEN and SYDVKM. The CDR3 is 14 amino acids. DNA of the CDR3: TGTGCCAGCACCACTCTCCCGGGATTGGACGAGCAGTACTTC. Its translation: CASTTLPGLDEQYF.

The rearrangement links TRBV13 to TRBJ2-7, with TRBD2 matching 8 bases. V lost 0 bases and J lost 0; bases outside the gene matches: 4. CDR3 length: 16 residues. In germline, CDR1 is PRHDT, CDR2 FYEKMQ (reference sequence). CDR3 sequence reads: CASSLGWGLGSYEQYF. The CDR3 nucleotides are TGTGCCAGCAGCTTAGGGTGGGGACTAGGCTCCTACGAGCAGTACTTC.

This chain connects TRBV7-3 to TRBJ2-2; D is tentatively TRBD1 or TRBD2 (5 bases each). Germline V gene sequence: CDR1 SGHTA, CDR2 FQGTGA. V dropped 6 bases and J dropped 0 bases, with 23 bases sitting between them. CDR3 length: 19 amino acids. CDR3 residues: CASSPQRLSGTTNTGELFF. The CDR3 nucleotides are TGTGCCAGCAGTCCTCAACGACTATCCGGGACCACGAACACCGGGGAGCTGTTTTTT.

This chain connects TRBV4-3 to TRBJ1-1; no reliable D call. CDR3 size: 14 residues. Trimming pared 1 base from V and 8 bases from J, leaving 14 bases between. In germline, CDR1 is LGHNA, CDR2 YSLEER. The CDR3 protein is CASSQVYAEPEAFF. The DNA of the CDR3 is TGCGCCAGCAGCCAAGTTTACGCGGAGCCCGAAGCTTTCTTT.

V gene TRBV7-9 combines with J gene TRBJ2-7; 11 bases agree with TRBD1. CDR3 size: 15 residues. V trimming: 5 bases; J trimming: 3 bases; junction bases outside the gene matches: 6. Germline CDR1 SEHNR, CDR2 FQNEAQ (reference sequence). CDR3 in amino acids: CASSPRTGGFYEQYF. In nucleotides, the CDR3 is TGTGCCAGCAGCCCCCGGACAGGGGGCTTCTACGAGCAGTACTTC. Full variable domain (missing parts from reference TRBV7-9 and TRBJ2-7): DTGVSQNPRHKITKRGQNVTFRCDPISEHNRLYWYRQTLGQGPEFLTYFQNEAQLEKSRLLSDRFSAERPKGSFSTLEIQRTEQGDSAMYLCASSPRTGGFYEQYFGPGTRLTVT.